These 3 T cell receptor beta chains originate from one sample sequenced in a study of T cell responses to AZD1222 COVID-19 vaccine. Libraries were prepared by immunoSEQ multiplex PCR; TCRdb keeps only in-frame clonotypes and omits some of them. The profile shows about 75,000 clones, 80% to 90% of them singletons. The sequencing used peripheral blood, collected 28 days after the second AZD1222 dose. The receptors shown here come from an adult who received the AZD1222 COVID-19 vaccine.

The chain's CDR3 is CASSLAPGSTEAFF. The CDR3 DNA reads as TGCGCCAGCAGCTTGGCGCCGGGGAGCACTGAAGCTTTCTTT. The chain links TRBV5-1 to TRBJ1-1, with unresolved D. V was shortened by 0 bases and J by 4 bases, with 10 bases between the two germline ends. Germline V lookup: CDR1 SGHRS, CDR2 YFSETQ. The CDR3 spans 14 residues.

The chain carries TRBV6-2 or TRBV6-3 and TRBJ1-2; a possible D gene is TRBD1 (5 bases). Trimming shortened V by 4 bases and J by 1 base, and 10 bases separated the two germline ends. The germline V gene has CDR1 MNHEY and CDR2 SVGEGT. The CDR3 sequence is 14 residues long. The CDR3 nucleotides read TGTGCCAGCAGTTGGGCGGGACGTAACTATGGCTACACCTTC. It yields the protein CASSWAGRNYGYTF.

The chain joins TRBV19 to TRBJ1-2; D gene ambiguous. The CDR3 runs to 13 residues. V lost 3 bases and J 1 base, leaving 6 bases between the germline ends. Germline CDR1 reads LNHDA; CDR2 reads SQIVND (reference sequence). This chain's CDR3 is CASSININYGYTF. CDR3 DNA sequence: TGTGCCAGTAGTATCAACATTAACTATGGCTACACCTTC.